These T cell receptor beta chains were read from a single sample in a study of siplizumab effects on memory and regulatory T cells. TCRdb's table, derived via immunoSEQ multiplex PCR, lists solely in-frame clones and lacks some. The data contain some 100,000 clones, around 93% of them singletons. The sequencing input was non-Treg CD4+ T cells sorted from blood. These receptors all come from a human donor in good health. The CDR3 runs from the conserved cysteine through the conserved F or W. The order of the fields is D gene, CDR3 length, J gene, V gene, clone size, CDR3 protein, CDR3 DNA. A D gene is named only where the DNA matches it firmly. Not all rows give a size; the values are once, few, many and, for expanded clones, a class.

D gene: -; CDR3 length: 15; J gene: TRBJ2-7; V gene: TRBV28; clone size: -; CDR3 protein: CASSGPDPRGYEQYF; CDR3 DNA: TGTGCCAGCAGCGGACCCGACCCGAGGGGGTACGAGCAGTACTTC
D gene: TRBD2; CDR3 length: 15; J gene: TRBJ2-1; V gene: TRBV6-5; clone size: -; CDR3 protein: CASSTTSGGGNEQFF; CDR3 DNA: TGTGCCAGCAGCACGACTAGCGGGGGGGGCAATGAGCAGTTCTTC
D gene: -; CDR3 length: 14; J gene: TRBJ1-4; V gene: TRBV11-2; clone size: -; CDR3 protein: CASSFRGTNEKLFF; CDR3 DNA: TGTGCCAGCAGCTTCAGGGGAACTAATGAAAAACTGTTTTTT
D gene: -; CDR3 length: 16; J gene: TRBJ2-5; V gene: TRBV28; clone size: -; CDR3 protein: CASSPTLAWAQETQYF; CDR3 DNA: TGTGCCAGCAGTCCGACACTAGCATGGGCCCAAGAGACCCAGTACTTC
D gene: TRBD2; CDR3 length: 15; J gene: TRBJ2-1; V gene: TRBV19; clone size: -; CDR3 protein: CASSLQALAGDEQFF; CDR3 DNA: TGTGCCAGTAGCCTACAGGCACTAGCGGGGGATGAGCAGTTCTTC
D gene: TRBD2; CDR3 length: 14; J gene: TRBJ2-3; V gene: TRBV6-5; clone size: -; CDR3 protein: CASTPPSGADTQYF; CDR3 DNA: TGTGCCAGCACCCCCCCTAGCGGCGCAGATACGCAGTATTTT
D gene: -; CDR3 length: 14; J gene: TRBJ1-6; V gene: TRBV7-9; clone size: -; CDR3 protein: CASSLEAPNSPLHF; CDR3 DNA: TGTGCCAGCAGCTTAGAGGCCCCCAATTCACCCCTCCACTTT
D gene: -; CDR3 length: 13; J gene: TRBJ2-5; V gene: TRBV11-1; clone size: -; CDR3 protein: CASSLGLQETQYF; CDR3 DNA: TGTGCCAGCAGCTTAGGCTTACAAGAGACCCAGTACTTC
D gene: TRBD1; CDR3 length: 15; J gene: TRBJ2-5; V gene: TRBV12-5; clone size: -; CDR3 protein: CASGLIGTGEETQYF; CDR3 DNA: TGTGCTAGTGGTTTGATCGGGACAGGGGAAGAGACCCAGTACTTC
D gene: -; CDR3 length: 12; J gene: TRBJ2-5; V gene: TRBV4-1; clone size: -; CDR3 protein: CASSHPQETQYF; CDR3 DNA: TGCGCCAGCAGCCATCCCCAAGAGACCCAGTACTTC
D gene: TRBD1; CDR3 length: 13; J gene: TRBJ2-5; V gene: TRBV18; clone size: -; CDR3 protein: CASSSDRQETQYF; CDR3 DNA: TGTGCCAGCTCGTCGGACAGGCAAGAGACCCAGTACTTC
D gene: -; CDR3 length: 16; J gene: TRBJ1-4; V gene: TRBV4-1; clone size: -; CDR3 protein: CASSQGAGAINEKLFF; CDR3 DNA: TGCGCCAGCAGCCAAGGCGCCGGGGCTATTAATGAAAAACTGTTTTTT
D gene: -; CDR3 length: 13; J gene: TRBJ2-5; V gene: TRBV30; clone size: -; CDR3 protein: CAWSGLDQETQYF; CDR3 DNA: TGTGCCTGGAGTGGACTCGACCAAGAGACCCAGTACTTC
D gene: -; CDR3 length: 12; J gene: TRBJ1-2; V gene: TRBV7-6; clone size: -; CDR3 protein: CASSLRGPGSAF; CDR3 DNA: TGTGCCAGCAGCTTACGTGGCCCAGGGAGCGCTTTC
D gene: -; CDR3 length: 15; J gene: TRBJ2-5; V gene: TRBV27; clone size: once; CDR3 protein: CASSFRQVSAETQYF; CDR3 DNA: TGTGCCAGCAGTTTCAGACAGGTTTCAGCGGAGACCCAGTACTTC
D gene: TRBD1; CDR3 length: 14; J gene: TRBJ1-4; V gene: TRBV6-1; clone size: -; CDR3 protein: CASSGYRGNEKLFF; CDR3 DNA: TGTGCCAGCAGTGGTTACAGGGGTAACGAAAAACTGTTTTTT
D gene: TRBD2; CDR3 length: 15; J gene: TRBJ2-7; V gene: TRBV7-2; clone size: -; CDR3 protein: CASSTLRGGAGEQYF; CDR3 DNA: TGTGCCAGCAGCACCCTCCGGGGGGGGGCCGGCGAGCAGTACTTC
D gene: -; CDR3 length: 15; J gene: TRBJ1-3; V gene: TRBV30; clone size: -; CDR3 protein: CAWSGGQLTGNTIYF; CDR3 DNA: TGTGCCTGGAGTGGTGGACAGCTAACTGGGAACACCATATATTTT
D gene: -; CDR3 length: 15; J gene: TRBJ1-6; V gene: TRBV10-3; clone size: -; CDR3 protein: CAISEDTAYNSPLHF; CDR3 DNA: TGTGCCATCAGTGAGGATACAGCCTATAATTCACCCCTCCACTTT
D gene: TRBD1; CDR3 length: 15; J gene: TRBJ2-1; V gene: TRBV29-1; clone size: -; CDR3 protein: CSVGERTGQGNEQFF; CDR3 DNA: TGTAGCGTTGGGGAGAGGACAGGTCAAGGCAATGAGCAGTTCTTC
D gene: -; CDR3 length: 14; J gene: TRBJ1-5; V gene: TRBV9; clone size: -; CDR3 protein: CASSPRGFDQPQHF; CDR3 DNA: TGTGCCAGCAGCCCCCGGGGTTTCGATCAGCCCCAGCATTTT
D gene: -; CDR3 length: 13; J gene: TRBJ1-1; V gene: TRBV11-1; clone size: -; CDR3 protein: CASSLQFDREAFF; CDR3 DNA: TGTGCCAGCAGCCTTCAATTCGACAGGGAAGCTTTCTTT
D gene: TRBD2; CDR3 length: 15; J gene: TRBJ2-7; V gene: TRBV2; clone size: -; CDR3 protein: CASGKLAGYSYEQYF; CDR3 DNA: TGTGCCAGCGGCAAACTAGCGGGGTACTCCTACGAGCAGTACTTC
D gene: TRBD1; CDR3 length: 15; J gene: TRBJ1-3; V gene: TRBV7-2; clone size: -; CDR3 protein: CASSRDRVSGNTIYF; CDR3 DNA: TGTGCCAGCAGCCGAGACAGGGTCTCTGGAAACACCATATATTTT
D gene: -; CDR3 length: 15; J gene: TRBJ2-5; V gene: TRBV28; clone size: once; CDR3 protein: CASTPSEGPQETQYF; CDR3 DNA: TGTGCCAGCACACCGTCGGAGGGACCCCAAGAGACCCAGTACTTC
D gene: -; CDR3 length: 15; J gene: TRBJ2-1; V gene: TRBV7-9; clone size: once; CDR3 protein: CASSFGLSSYNEQFF; CDR3 DNA: TGTGCCAGCAGCTTCGGACTCAGCTCCTACAATGAGCAGTTCTTC
D gene: -; CDR3 length: 13; J gene: TRBJ2-5; V gene: TRBV19; clone size: -; CDR3 protein: CASSSQRKETQYF; CDR3 DNA: TGTGCCAGTAGTTCACAAAGAAAAGAGACCCAGTACTTC
D gene: -; CDR3 length: 15; J gene: TRBJ2-3; V gene: TRBV5-1; clone size: -; CDR3 protein: CASSVGQLGSDTQYF; CDR3 DNA: TGCGCCAGCAGCGTCGGCCAACTAGGATCGGATACGCAGTATTTT
D gene: -; CDR3 length: 12; J gene: TRBJ2-5; V gene: TRBV18; clone size: -; CDR3 protein: CASSPDQETQYF; CDR3 DNA: TGTGCCAGCTCACCCGACCAAGAGACCCAGTACTTC
D gene: -; CDR3 length: 15; J gene: TRBJ2-3; V gene: TRBV5-6; clone size: -; CDR3 protein: CASSSRVFSTDTQYF; CDR3 DNA: TGTGCCAGCAGCTCCAGAGTCTTTAGCACAGATACGCAGTATTTT
D gene: -; CDR3 length: 14; J gene: TRBJ1-4; V gene: TRBV9; clone size: -; CDR3 protein: CASSSTDRNEKLFF; CDR3 DNA: TGTGCCAGCAGTTCGACAGACCGTAATGAAAAACTGTTTTTT
D gene: TRBD1; CDR3 length: 16; J gene: TRBJ2-7; V gene: TRBV7-9; clone size: -; CDR3 protein: CASSFAPGQGWYEQYF; CDR3 DNA: TGTGCCAGCAGCTTCGCCCCGGGACAGGGTTGGTACGAGCAGTACTTC
D gene: -; CDR3 length: 14; J gene: TRBJ1-1; V gene: TRBV7-9; clone size: once; CDR3 protein: CASTPTRRGGEAFF; CDR3 DNA: TGTGCCAGCACTCCTACCAGACGGGGGGGTGAAGCTTTCTTT
D gene: TRBD1; CDR3 length: 14; J gene: TRBJ1-5; V gene: TRBV6-5; clone size: -; CDR3 protein: CASSRQGGNQPQHF; CDR3 DNA: TGTGCCAGCAGTCGACAGGGTGGGAATCAGCCCCAGCATTTT
D gene: TRBD1; CDR3 length: 15; J gene: TRBJ1-3; V gene: TRBV19; clone size: -; CDR3 protein: CASRGTATWGNTIYF; CDR3 DNA: TGTGCCAGTAGGGGGACAGCCACCTGGGGAAACACCATATATTTT
D gene: -; CDR3 length: 15; J gene: TRBJ1-4; V gene: TRBV5-4; clone size: -; CDR3 protein: CASSLVGATNEKLFF; CDR3 DNA: TGTGCCAGCAGCTTGGTTGGGGCAACTAATGAAAAACTGTTTTTT
D gene: -; CDR3 length: 15; J gene: TRBJ2-1; V gene: TRBV7-3; clone size: -; CDR3 protein: CASSTGQGGVGEQFF; CDR3 DNA: TGTGCCAGCAGCACCGGACAGGGAGGGGTCGGTGAGCAGTTCTTC
D gene: -; CDR3 length: 15; J gene: TRBJ1-3; V gene: TRBV2; clone size: once; CDR3 protein: CASSADSLSGNTIYF; CDR3 DNA: TGTGCCAGCAGCGCGGACAGCCTCTCTGGAAACACCATATATTTT
D gene: TRBD2; CDR3 length: 16; J gene: TRBJ2-3; V gene: TRBV7-9; clone size: -; CDR3 protein: CASSVTLAGGPDTQYF; CDR3 DNA: TGTGCCAGCAGCGTGACTCTAGCGGGGGGACCAGATACGCAGTATTTT
D gene: TRBD1; CDR3 length: 15; J gene: TRBJ1-6; V gene: TRBV5-6; clone size: -; CDR3 protein: CASSPDRGRDSPLHF; CDR3 DNA: TGTGCCAGCAGCCCCGACAGGGGGCGCGATTCACCCCTCCACTTT
D gene: -; CDR3 length: 17; J gene: TRBJ1-6; V gene: TRBV4-1; clone size: -; CDR3 protein: CASSQGRAAPGNSPLHF; CDR3 DNA: TGCGCCAGCAGCCAAGGGAGGGCTGCACCAGGGAATTCACCCCTCCACTTT
D gene: -; CDR3 length: 13; J gene: TRBJ1-5; V gene: TRBV6-6; clone size: -; CDR3 protein: CASSYSIPQPQHF; CDR3 DNA: TGTGCCAGCAGTTACTCCATTCCACAGCCCCAGCATTTT
D gene: TRBD1; CDR3 length: 13; J gene: TRBJ2-3; V gene: TRBV30; clone size: -; CDR3 protein: CAWNRGNTDTQYF; CDR3 DNA: TGTGCCTGGAACAGGGGGAACACAGATACGCAGTATTTT
D gene: -; CDR3 length: 13; J gene: TRBJ1-1; V gene: TRBV6-5; clone size: -; CDR3 protein: CASSRTGNTEAFF; CDR3 DNA: TGTGCCAGCAGTCGCACAGGGAACACTGAAGCTTTCTTT
D gene: -; CDR3 length: 14; J gene: TRBJ1-4; V gene: TRBV7-9; clone size: -; CDR3 protein: CASSLTEINEKLFF; CDR3 DNA: TGTGCCAGCAGCTTAACGGAGATTAATGAAAAACTGTTTTTT
D gene: TRBD2; CDR3 length: 15; J gene: TRBJ2-3; V gene: TRBV7-3; clone size: -; CDR3 protein: CASSPTSGLTDTQYF; CDR3 DNA: TGTGCCAGCAGCCCCACTAGCGGACTGACAGATACGCAGTATTTT